What follows are 6 T cell receptor beta chains derived from one specimen sequenced in a study of OX40 agonist ivuxolimab in advanced cancers. Some clones are missing from TCRdb's copy, which holds only in-frame ones; the method was immunoSEQ multiplex PCR. This sample carries under 80,000 clones, around 83% of them seen once, and the ten largest clones take around 2%. The specimen comprised CD4+ or CD8+ T cells sorted from blood, sampled in a trial of the OX40 agonist ivuxolimab. These receptors were obtained from an adult with an advanced solid tumor such as melanoma, head and neck, liver or kidney cancer.

The rearrangement uses TRBV5-4 and TRBJ1-2; 7 bases are shared with TRBD1. Germline-derived CDR1 and CDR2 are SGHNT and YYREEE (reference sequence). Trimming at V came to 0 bases and at J to 6 bases, leaving 5 bases not matched to a gene. The CDR3 is 14 residues long. The CDR3 DNA reads TGTGCCAGCAGCTTGGACAGGGGATGGGATGGCTACACCTTC. The encoded protein is CASSLDRGWDGYTF. The full variable domain, its missing parts supplied by reference TRBV5-4 and TRBJ1-2, is ETGVTQSPTHLIKTRGQQVTLRCSSQSGHNTVSWYQQALGQGPQFIFQYYREEENGRGNFPPRFSGLQFPNYSSELNVNALELDDSALYLCASSLDRGWDGYTFGSGTRLTVV.

The rearrangement joins TRBV7-9 to TRBJ1-1, with 7 bases that match TRBD1. Looked up from germline, CDR1 is SEHNR and CDR2 is FQNEAQ (reference sequence). The CDR3 has 12 residues. V was clipped by 5 bases and J by 7 bases; unmatched bases: 4. CDR3 residues: CASSLRDSEAFF. DNA for the CDR3: TGTGCCAGCAGCCTAAGGGACAGTGAAGCTTTCTTT.

The gene calls are TRBV2 and TRBJ2-7; tentative D call: TRBD1 (6 bases). The germline gives CDR1 SNHLY, CDR2 FYNNEI. The CDR3 length is 13 residues. Trimming left V 8 bases short and J 6 bases short, with 17 bases between. DNA for the CDR3: TGTGCCAGCTCATTTACAGGGTCGGGCGAGCAGTACTTC. This encodes CASSFTGSGEQYF.

V usage is TRBV7-3 and J usage is TRBJ1-5; TRBD1 matches at 8 bases. The germline V gene encodes CDR1 SGHTA and CDR2 FQGTGA. This CDR3 has 17 residues. V lost 4 bases, J lost 1 base, and 9 bases stayed unmatched. Here the CDR3 DNA reads TGTGCCAGCAGCTATGGACAGGGAATGGGAAGCAATCAGCCCCAGCATTTT. It encodes CASSYGQGMGSNQPQHF.

The V gene is TRBV29-1, the J gene TRBJ2-2; maybe TRBD1 (6 bases). This CDR3 spans 16 amino acids. V dropped 0 bases and J dropped 6 bases, with 17 bases sitting between them. CDR1 and CDR2 (germline): SQVTM, ANQGSEA. Here the CDR3 DNA reads TGCAGCGTTGAAGAAGGCTTGGGGGCGCGTGCCGGGGAGCTGTTTTTT. It translates to CSVEEGLGARAGELFF.

The sample holds one count of this clone. The V call is TRBV2, the J call TRBJ2-1; D not certain. CDR3 size: 12 residues. Germline-derived CDR1 and CDR2 are SNHLY and FYNNEI. V was clipped by 5 bases and J by 10 bases, with 12 bases between them. Here the CDR3 DNA reads TGTGCCAGCAGTACCGGACCGCGGGAGCAGTTCTTC. Its protein product is CASSTGPREQFF.